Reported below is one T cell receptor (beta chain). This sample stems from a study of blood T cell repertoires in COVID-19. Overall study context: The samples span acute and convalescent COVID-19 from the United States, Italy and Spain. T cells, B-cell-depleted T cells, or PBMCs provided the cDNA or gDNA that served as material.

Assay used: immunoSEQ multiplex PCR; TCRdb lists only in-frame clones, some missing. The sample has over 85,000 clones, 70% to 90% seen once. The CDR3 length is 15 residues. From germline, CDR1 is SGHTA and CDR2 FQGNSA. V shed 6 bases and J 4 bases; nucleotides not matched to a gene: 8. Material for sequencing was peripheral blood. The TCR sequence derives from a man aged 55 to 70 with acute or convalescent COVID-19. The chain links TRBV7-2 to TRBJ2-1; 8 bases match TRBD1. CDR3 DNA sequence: TGTGCCAGCAGGACCGACAGGGGAGCATACAATGAGCAGTTCTTC. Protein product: CASRTDRGAYNEQFF.